This T cell receptor (beta chain) was retrieved from a study of T cell responses to AZD1222 COVID-19 vaccine listed by TCRdb under 2021. Study-level background: AZD1222 recipients given second doses at about 4 weeks or at about 12 weeks were pooled, since spike-specific TCR depth and breadth were not found to differ between the two schedules. A total of approximately 230 trial participants underwent TCR sequencing, of whom nearly 210 received two doses of AZD1222 and about 26 received two doses of the MenACWY control vaccine. Trial participants were enrolled by age into 18-55, 56-69 and 70-plus year subgroups, with 148, 28 and 57 TCR-sequenced participants respectively. The paper as a whole reports these results and caveats: Most participants were white British and females outnumbered males, and the authors suggested that clonal diversity may have been underestimated. CD4 TCRs associated with the vaccine covered the entire spike protein, and the dominant responses were in regions 160-218 and 743-854. Conclusions about previously exposed vaccinees are limited, since just five or six AZD1222 recipients were seropositive for SARS-CoV-2 at baseline. Because no samples from the day 14 peak response were available, repertoires could be characterized only after the peak T cell response. In the small 56-69-year group, the increase in depth fell short of significance, most likely because of low power. Spike-specific TCR breadth and depth rose significantly after two AZD1222 doses compared with day 0 and with MenACWY recipients. Reportedly, close to half of the unique spike-specific TCRs recognized epitopes lying outside the regions that are mutated in the B.1.351 and B.1.1.7 variants.

Explained via the paper, the time point label denotes: baseline before first vaccination. Vaccinee samples came from UK trials COV001 and COV002, including a single-blind randomized controlled phase 2/3 trial of AZD1222 (ChAdOx1 nCoV-19) in healthy adults. For TCRbeta chain sequencing, PBMC samples from trial participants were taken at day 0 and at day 28 after the second dose. With respect to this clone: Its antigen remains unidentified. Base-call qualities are not available, and no considerably larger clone is one nucleotide away.

From the cysteine through the phenylalanine, the CDR3 covers 15 amino acids. The DNA shown is the 45-base CDR3, in frame from base 1. CDR1 LNHDA and CDR2 SQIVND were looked up in the germline V gene (reference sequence). The V end loses 5 bases and the J end loses 5 bases, and a stretch of 16 bases separates them. The CDR3 regions of human TCRbeta chains were subjected to immunosequencing. In the source study's methods: Repertoire TCRs were matched against a reference library of SARS-CoV-2-specific TCRs generated with the MIRA antigen-specificity platform. Breadth meant the fraction of unique TCRs that were SARS-CoV-2-associated, whereas depth meant the fraction of total T cells that were SARS-CoV-2-associated. Using the MIRA data, each spike-specific TCR was assigned both to the spike region to which the TCR was reactive and to a CD4 or CD8 class. Log10-transformed breadth and depth values were compared by one-way ANOVA with Sidak's multiple comparisons tests. The table was pulled from immuneACCESS by TCRdb, which kept in-frame rearrangements only. Such tables lose some clones; where checked, under half of the loss comes from unresolved V genes, and the rest has no known cause. D and trimming come from the DNA, and the V and J calls and clone size come from that table. Within this sample are approximately 100,000 clones, with approximately 86% of them counted one time only. The top ten clones comprise more than 1.2% of the sample.

The receptor comes from an adult in good health. The specimen comprised peripheral blood, sampled on day 0 of AZD1222 vaccination. The V and J segments used are TRBV19 and TRBJ2-1; matching of 7 bases hints at TRBD1 as the D gene. This receptor carries the CDR3 CASSSRQGGHNEQFF. The nucleotides are TGTGCCAGTAGTTCCCGACAGGGAGGACACAATGAGCAGTTCTTC.